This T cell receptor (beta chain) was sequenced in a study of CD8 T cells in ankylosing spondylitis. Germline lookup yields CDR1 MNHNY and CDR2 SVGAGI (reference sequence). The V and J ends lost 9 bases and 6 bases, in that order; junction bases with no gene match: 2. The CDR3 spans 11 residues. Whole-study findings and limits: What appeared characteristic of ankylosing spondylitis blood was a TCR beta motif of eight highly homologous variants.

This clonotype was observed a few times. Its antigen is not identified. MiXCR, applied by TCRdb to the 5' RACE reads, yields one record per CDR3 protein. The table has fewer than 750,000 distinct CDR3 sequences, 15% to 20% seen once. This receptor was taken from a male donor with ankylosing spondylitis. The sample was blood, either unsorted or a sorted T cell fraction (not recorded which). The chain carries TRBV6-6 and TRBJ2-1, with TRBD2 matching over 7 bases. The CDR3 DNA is TGTGCCAGTCTAGCGGCCAATGAGCAGTTCTTC. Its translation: CASLAANEQFF.